The next 9 T cell receptor beta chains were all read from a single sample in a study of blood T cell repertoires in COVID-19 (dated by TCRdb to about 2020). The library was produced with the immunoSEQ multiplex PCR assay. TCRdb retrieved this table from immuneACCESS and kept in-frame rearrangements only. Not all clones are present; in checked studies, unresolved V genes account for under half, and no reason is known for the remainder. This sample is represented by around 170,000 clones; around 90% of them were singletons. Together, the top ten hold around 2.9% of the sample. Specimen: peripheral blood. Source of these receptors: a man aged 55-75 years with acute or convalescent COVID-19.

The chain combines TRBV12-5 with TRBJ2-7; D is perhaps TRBD1 (6 bases). Germline-derived CDR1 and CDR2 are LGHNT and FRNRAP. With 0 bases removed from V and 4 bases from J, the gap between germline ends came to 19 bases. This CDR3 has 17 residues. This CDR3 reads CASGLVQWRRGEYEQYF. The CDR3 DNA sequence: TGTGCTAGTGGTTTGGTACAGTGGCGCAGGGGAGAGTACGAGCAGTACTTC.

The chain carries TRBV2 and TRBJ2-2; TRBD1 matches at 7 bases. The V and J ends lost 8 bases and 7 bases, in that order; junction bases with no gene match: 13. The CDR3 contains 15 residues. Germline V lookup: CDR1 SNHLY, CDR2 FYNNEI. CDR3 sequence: CASLPPTGAGGELFF. The CDR3 DNA follows: TGTGCCAGCCTACCCCCAACAGGGGCGGGCGGGGAGCTGTTTTTT. Drawing the rest from reference TRBV2 and TRBJ2-2, the complete variable domain is EPEVTQTPSHQVTQMGQEVILRCVPISNHLYFYWYRQILGQKVEFLVSFYNNEISEKSEIFDDQFSVERPDGSNFTLKIRSTKLEDSAMYFCASLPPTGAGGELFFGEGSRLTVL.

In its sample, this clone was seen once. The chain carries TRBV27 and TRBJ1-1; unclear D gene. From germline, CDR1 is MNHEY and CDR2 SMNVEV (reference sequence). This CDR3 region has 13 residues. V lost 2 bases to trimming and J lost 1 base, with 5 bases between them. The CDR3 sequence: CASSLRENTEAFF. In nucleotides, the CDR3 is TGTGCCAGCAGTTTACGGGAGAACACTGAAGCTTTCTTT.

The rearrangement joins TRBV2 to TRBJ2-1, with D possibly TRBD1 on 5 matching bases. CDR1 is SNHLY and CDR2 is FYNNEI in the germline V gene. The V end lost 5 bases, the J end lost 9 bases, and 14 bases lay between the germline ends. This CDR3 has 13 residues. CDR3 loop: CASSPHPQGEQFF. The CDR3 DNA follows: TGTGCCAGCAGTCCCCACCCCCAGGGTGAGCAGTTCTTC. The full variable domain, rest sourced from reference TRBV2 and TRBJ2-1, is EPEVTQTPSHQVTQMGQEVILRCVPISNHLYFYWYRQILGQKVEFLVSFYNNEISEKSEIFDDQFSVERPDGSNFTLKIRSTKLEDSAMYFCASSPHPQGEQFFGPGTRLTVL.

This sequence joins TRBV29-1 and TRBJ1-2; D might be TRBD1 (6 bases). CDR1 and CDR2 from the germline V gene are SQVTM and ANQGSEA. Deletions cut 3 bases from V and 4 bases from J, with 12 bases between. This CDR3 comprises 13 residues. CDR3 protein: CSVESTQGYGYTF. CDR3 bases: TGCAGCGTTGAGTCCACACAGGGCTATGGCTACACCTTC.

This chain links TRBV14 with TRBJ2-2; 7 bases match TRBD2. CDR1 and CDR2 (germline): SGHDN, FVKESK. Losses at the gene ends were 3 bases for V and 4 bases for J; bases not matched to a gene: 2. The CDR3 spans 14 residues. As DNA, the CDR3 is TGTGCCAGCAGCCATACGGGGGGCACCGGGGAGCTGTTTTTT. It specifies CASSHTGGTGELFF.

This clone was detected only once. The chain carries TRBV4-2 and TRBJ1-1; 8 bases align to TRBD1. In germline, CDR1 is LGHNA, CDR2 YNFKEQ. J lost 4 bases, V lost 2 bases, and 15 bases had no gene match. The CDR3 has 18 residues. The CDR3 loop reads CASSQYGGPGGWGTEAFF. Here the CDR3 DNA reads TGTGCCAGCAGCCAATACGGTGGGCCAGGGGGCTGGGGCACTGAAGCTTTCTTT.

This CDR3 reads CASSHLGSGGNTGELFF. The CDR3 DNA follows: TGCGCCAGCAGCCACCTCGGCAGCGGGGGGAACACCGGGGAGCTGTTTTTT. This chain uses TRBV4-3 with TRBJ2-2; 8 bases are a match to TRBD2. The CDR3 loop spans 17 amino acids. V lost 3 bases and J lost 1; bases outside the gene matches: 7. Germline CDR1 is LGHNA and CDR2 is YSLEER.

This clone has only one observation. The chain is built from TRBV19 and TRBJ1-2, with 11 bases that match TRBD1. V was clipped by 5 bases and J by 7 bases; unmatched bases: 24. This CDR3 has 20 residues. CDR1 and CDR2 from the germline V gene are LNHDA and SQIVND (reference sequence). The chain's CDR3 is CASSPRLARDRGYVGRGYTF. The CDR3 coding sequence is TGTGCCAGTAGTCCTCGACTTGCCCGGGACAGGGGGTATGTTGGTCGTGGCTACACCTTC.